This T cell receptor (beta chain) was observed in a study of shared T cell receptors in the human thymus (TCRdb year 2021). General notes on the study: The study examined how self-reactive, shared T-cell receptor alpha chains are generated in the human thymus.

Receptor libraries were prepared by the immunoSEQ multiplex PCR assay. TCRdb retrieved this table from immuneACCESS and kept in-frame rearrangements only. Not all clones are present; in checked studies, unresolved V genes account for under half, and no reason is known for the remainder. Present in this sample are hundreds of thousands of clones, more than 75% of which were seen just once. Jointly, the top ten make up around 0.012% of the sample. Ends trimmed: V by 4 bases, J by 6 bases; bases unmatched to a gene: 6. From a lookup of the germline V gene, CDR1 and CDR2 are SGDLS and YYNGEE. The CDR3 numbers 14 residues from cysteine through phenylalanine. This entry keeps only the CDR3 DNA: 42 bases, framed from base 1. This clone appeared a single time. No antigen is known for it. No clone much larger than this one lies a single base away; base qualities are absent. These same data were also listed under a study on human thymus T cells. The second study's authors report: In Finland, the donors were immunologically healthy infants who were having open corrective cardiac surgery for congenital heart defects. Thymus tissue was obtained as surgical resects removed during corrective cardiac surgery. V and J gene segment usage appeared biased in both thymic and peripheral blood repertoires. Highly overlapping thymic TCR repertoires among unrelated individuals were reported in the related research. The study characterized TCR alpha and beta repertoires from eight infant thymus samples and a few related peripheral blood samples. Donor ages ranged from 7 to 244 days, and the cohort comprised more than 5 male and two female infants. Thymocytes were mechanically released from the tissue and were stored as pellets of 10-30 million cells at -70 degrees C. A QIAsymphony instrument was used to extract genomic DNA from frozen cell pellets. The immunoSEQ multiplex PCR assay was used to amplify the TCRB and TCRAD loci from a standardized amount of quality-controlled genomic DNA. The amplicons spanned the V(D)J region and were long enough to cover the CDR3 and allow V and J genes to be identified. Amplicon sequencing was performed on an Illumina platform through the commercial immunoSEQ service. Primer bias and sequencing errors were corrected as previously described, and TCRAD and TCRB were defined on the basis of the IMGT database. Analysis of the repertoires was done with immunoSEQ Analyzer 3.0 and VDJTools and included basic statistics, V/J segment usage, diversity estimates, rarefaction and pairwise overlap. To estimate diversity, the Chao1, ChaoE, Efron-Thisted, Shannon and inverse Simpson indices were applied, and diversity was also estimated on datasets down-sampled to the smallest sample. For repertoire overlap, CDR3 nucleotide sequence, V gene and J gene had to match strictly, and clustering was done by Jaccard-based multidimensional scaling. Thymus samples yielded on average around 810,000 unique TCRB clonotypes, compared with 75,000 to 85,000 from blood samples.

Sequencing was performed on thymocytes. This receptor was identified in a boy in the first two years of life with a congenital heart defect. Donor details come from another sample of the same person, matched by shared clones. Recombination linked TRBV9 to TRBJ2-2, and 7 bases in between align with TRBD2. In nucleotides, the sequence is TGTGCCAGCAGCAAGGAGACTAGCCCCGGGGAGCTGTTTTTT. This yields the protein CASSKETSPGELFF.